What follows describes a single TCR beta chain. Antigen unknown. Its ends do not fully match the called genes, so a read error is possible. These data come from a study of tumor-infiltrating lymphocytes in primary liver carcinoma. Study results and limitations: The use of bulk unsorted samples meant that CD4+ and CD8+ repertoires were not compared.

Germline V CDR1 and CDR2: SGHNT, YENEEA. The CDR3 sequence is 15 residues long. Researchers generated TCR beta cDNA from about 450 ng of total RNA, relying on a constant-region primer. ARM-PCR was slightly modified, and three nested multiplex PCR rounds with it gave rise to the TCR beta libraries. In the first two PCR rounds, TRBV1-TRBV30 forward primers were paired with a C-beta reverse primer, and each round lasted approximately 9 cycles. TCRdb reprocessed the multiplex PCR reads via MiXCR and lists one record per CDR3 protein. In the table there are approximately 320,000 distinct CDR3 sequences, 50% to 60% of which are singletons. Unsorted whole blood yielded the blood RNA, and germline DNA was also extracted.

The sequencing input was peripheral blood. The chain is built from TRBV11-3 and TRBJ2-1, with 9 positions matching TRBD2. This sequence was found in a woman aged 30 to 39 with primary liver carcinoma and hepatitis B virus infection. CDR3 loop: CPSSLVLAGYNEQFF. In DNA, the CDR3 is TGTCCCAGCAGCTTAGTACTAGCGGGTTACAATGAGCAGTTCTTC.